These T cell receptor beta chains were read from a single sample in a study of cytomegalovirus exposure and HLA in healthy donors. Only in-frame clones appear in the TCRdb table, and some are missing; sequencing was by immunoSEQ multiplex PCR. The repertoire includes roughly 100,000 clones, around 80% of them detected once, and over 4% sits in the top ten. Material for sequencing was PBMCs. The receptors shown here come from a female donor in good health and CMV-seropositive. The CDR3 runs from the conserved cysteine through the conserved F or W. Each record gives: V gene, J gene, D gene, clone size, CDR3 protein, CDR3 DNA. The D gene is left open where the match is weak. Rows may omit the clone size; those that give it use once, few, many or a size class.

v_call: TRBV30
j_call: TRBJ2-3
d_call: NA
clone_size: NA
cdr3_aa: CAWSVSRRLEGTDTQYF
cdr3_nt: TGTGCCTGGAGTGTGTCCCGCCGGTTGGAGGGAACAGATACGCAGTATTTT

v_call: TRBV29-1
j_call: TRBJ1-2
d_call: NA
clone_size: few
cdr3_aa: CSVGGNYGYTF
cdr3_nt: TGCAGCGTTGGAGGGAACTATGGCTACACCTTC

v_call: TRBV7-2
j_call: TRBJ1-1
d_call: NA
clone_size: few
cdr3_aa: CASSSFQGREAFF
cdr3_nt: TGTGCCAGCAGCTCCTTCCAGGGCCGCGAAGCTTTCTTT

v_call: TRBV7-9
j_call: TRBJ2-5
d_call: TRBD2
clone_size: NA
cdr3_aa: CASSSSGEETQYF
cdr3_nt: TGTGCCAGCAGCTCAAGCGGGGAAGAGACCCAGTACTTC

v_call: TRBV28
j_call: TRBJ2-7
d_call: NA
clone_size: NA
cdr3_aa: CASSLSNYEQYF
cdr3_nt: TGTGCCAGCAGTTTGTCTAACTACGAGCAGTACTTC

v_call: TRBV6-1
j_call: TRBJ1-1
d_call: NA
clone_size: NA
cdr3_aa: CASHRGGEAFF
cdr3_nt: TGTGCCAGCCATCGGGGGGGTGAAGCTTTCTTT

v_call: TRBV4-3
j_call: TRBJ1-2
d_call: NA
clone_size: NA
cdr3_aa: CASSQSTQPNYGYTF
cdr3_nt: TGCGCCAGCAGCCAAAGTACACAGCCTAACTATGGCTACACCTTC

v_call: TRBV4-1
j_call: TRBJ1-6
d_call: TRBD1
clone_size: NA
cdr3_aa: CASSRSGPGTGRSSPLHF
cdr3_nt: TGCGCCAGCAGCCGTTCTGGTCCCGGGACAGGGCGGAGCTCACCCCTCCACTTT

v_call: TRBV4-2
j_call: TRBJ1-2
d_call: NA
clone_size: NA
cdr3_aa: CASSQVEANYGYTF
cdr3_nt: TGTGCCAGCAGCCAAGTCGAGGCTAACTATGGCTACACCTTC

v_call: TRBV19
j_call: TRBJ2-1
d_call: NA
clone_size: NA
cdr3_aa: CASSEKSTYNEQFF
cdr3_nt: TGTGCCAGTAGTGAGAAATCTACCTACAATGAGCAGTTCTTC

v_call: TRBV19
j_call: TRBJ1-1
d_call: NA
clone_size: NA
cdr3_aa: CASSIGQKTGEAFF
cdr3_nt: TGTGCCAGTAGTATAGGACAGAAAACTGGTGAAGCTTTCTTT

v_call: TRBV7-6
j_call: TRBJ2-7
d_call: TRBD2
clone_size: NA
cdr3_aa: CASSLTAGAYEQYF
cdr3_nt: TGTGCCAGCAGCCTTACAGCGGGGGCCTACGAGCAGTACTTC

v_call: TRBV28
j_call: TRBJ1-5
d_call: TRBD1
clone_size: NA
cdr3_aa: CASRGGQGAGQPQHF
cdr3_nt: TGTGCCAGCAGGGGGGGACAGGGGGCGGGTCAGCCCCAGCATTTT

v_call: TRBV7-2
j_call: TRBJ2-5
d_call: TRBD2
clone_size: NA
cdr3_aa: CASSRTSWTSGGFQETQYF
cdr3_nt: TGTGCCAGCAGCCGGACCTCCTGGACTAGCGGGGGGTTTCAAGAGACCCAGTACTTC

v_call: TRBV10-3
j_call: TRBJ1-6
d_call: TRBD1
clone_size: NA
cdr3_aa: CATKDRANSPLHF
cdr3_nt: TGTGCCACCAAGGACAGGGCAAATTCACCCCTCCACTTT

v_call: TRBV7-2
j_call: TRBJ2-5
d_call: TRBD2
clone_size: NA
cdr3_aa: CASRYQTSGQETQYF
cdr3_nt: TGTGCCAGCAGATATCAGACTAGCGGCCAAGAGACCCAGTACTTC

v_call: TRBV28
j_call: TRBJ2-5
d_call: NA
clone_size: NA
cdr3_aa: CASSTAGWETQYF
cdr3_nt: TGTGCCAGCAGTACAGCAGGGTGGGAGACCCAGTACTTC

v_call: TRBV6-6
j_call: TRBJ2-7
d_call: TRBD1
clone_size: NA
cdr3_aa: CASSRDRVPYEQYF
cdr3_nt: TGTGCCAGCAGTCGGGACAGGGTCCCCTACGAGCAGTACTTC

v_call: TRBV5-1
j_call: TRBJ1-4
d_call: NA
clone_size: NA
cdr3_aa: CASKRQTTTNEKLLF
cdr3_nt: TGCGCCAGCAAGCGACAGACCACAACTAATGAAAAACTGCTTTTT

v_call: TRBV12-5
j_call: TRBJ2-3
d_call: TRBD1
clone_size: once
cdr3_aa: CASVGTGNTQYF
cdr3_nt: TGTGCTAGTGTTGGGACAGGGAATACGCAGTATTTT

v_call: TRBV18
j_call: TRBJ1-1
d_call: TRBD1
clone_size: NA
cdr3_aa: CASSLYRDRVSDTEAFF
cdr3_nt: TGTGCCAGCTCACTCTACAGGGACAGGGTATCGGACACTGAAGCTTTCTTT

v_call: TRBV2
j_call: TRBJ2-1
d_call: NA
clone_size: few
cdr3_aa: CASSESGGARNEQFF
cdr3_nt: TGTGCCAGCAGTGAGAGTGGGGGCGCACGGAATGAGCAGTTCTTC

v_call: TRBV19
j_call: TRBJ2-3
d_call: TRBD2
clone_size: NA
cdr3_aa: CASTRGLAGAWDTQYF
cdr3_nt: TGTGCCAGTACCAGAGGACTAGCGGGAGCCTGGGATACGCAGTATTTT

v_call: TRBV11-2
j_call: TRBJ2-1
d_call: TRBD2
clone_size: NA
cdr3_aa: CASSQPWGGSRYNEQFF
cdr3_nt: TGTGCCAGCAGCCAACCCTGGGGGGGGAGCCGCTACAATGAGCAGTTCTTC

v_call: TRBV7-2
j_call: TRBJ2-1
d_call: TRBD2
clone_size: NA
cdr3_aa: CASSLAASGGAGEQFF
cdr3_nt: TGTGCCAGCAGCTTAGCGGCTAGCGGGGGGGCAGGTGAGCAGTTCTTC

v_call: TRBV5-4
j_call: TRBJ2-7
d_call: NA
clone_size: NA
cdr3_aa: CASSLGRLVDESSQYF
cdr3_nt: TGTGCCAGCAGCTTAGGGAGACTAGTTGACGAATCCTCCCAGTACTTC

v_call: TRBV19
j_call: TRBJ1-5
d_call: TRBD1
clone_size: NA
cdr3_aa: CASRGTRGLRNQPQHF
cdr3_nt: TGTGCCAGTAGAGGGACCAGGGGGCTACGCAATCAGCCCCAGCATTTT

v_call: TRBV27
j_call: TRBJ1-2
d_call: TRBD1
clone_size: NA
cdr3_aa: CATARRPGQGFGGYTF
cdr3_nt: TGTGCCACCGCACGAAGACCGGGACAGGGGTTCGGTGGCTACACCTTC

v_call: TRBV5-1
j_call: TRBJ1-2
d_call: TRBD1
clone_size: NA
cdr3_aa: CASSSDRGYGYTF
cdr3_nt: TGCGCCAGCAGCTCGGACAGGGGCTATGGCTACACCTTC

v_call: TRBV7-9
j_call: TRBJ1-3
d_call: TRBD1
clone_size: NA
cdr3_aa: CSSSLAEGDSIKGNTIYF
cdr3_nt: TGTTCCAGCAGCTTAGCGGAAGGGGACAGTATTAAGGGAAACACCATATATTTT

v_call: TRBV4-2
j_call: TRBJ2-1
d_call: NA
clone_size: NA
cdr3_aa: CASSQESGSFYNEQFF
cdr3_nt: TGTGCCAGCAGCCAGGAAAGCGGGTCCTTCTACAATGAGCAGTTCTTC

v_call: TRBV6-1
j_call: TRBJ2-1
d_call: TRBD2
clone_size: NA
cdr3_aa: CASMKLAGFSNEQFF
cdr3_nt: TGTGCCAGCATGAAACTAGCGGGGTTCTCCAATGAGCAGTTCTTC

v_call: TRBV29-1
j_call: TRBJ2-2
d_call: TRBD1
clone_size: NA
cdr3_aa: CSVEGTGLGGELFF
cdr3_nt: TGCAGCGTCGAGGGGACAGGGTTAGGCGGGGAGCTGTTTTTT

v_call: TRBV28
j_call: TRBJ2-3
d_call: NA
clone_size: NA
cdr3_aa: CASSLQQQSTDTQYF
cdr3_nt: TGTGCCAGCAGTTTACAGCAACAGTCCACAGATACGCAGTATTTT

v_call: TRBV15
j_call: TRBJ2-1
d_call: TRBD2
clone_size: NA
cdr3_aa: CATSQERGRYYNEQFF
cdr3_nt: TGTGCCACCAGTCAAGAGCGGGGACGCTACTACAATGAGCAGTTCTTC

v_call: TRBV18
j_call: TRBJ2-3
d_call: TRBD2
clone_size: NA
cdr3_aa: CASSPPSGGTGGTDTQYF
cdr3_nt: TGTGCCAGCTCACCACCCAGCGGGGGGACCGGCGGCACAGATACGCAGTATTTT

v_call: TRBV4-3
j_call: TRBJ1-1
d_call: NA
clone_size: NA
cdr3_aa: CASSQVPGTTIEAFF
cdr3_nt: TGCGCCAGCAGCCAAGTACCAGGGACAACTATTGAAGCTTTCTTT

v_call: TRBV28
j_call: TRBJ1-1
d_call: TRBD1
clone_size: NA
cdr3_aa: CASSKGGAGTEAFF
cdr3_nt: TGTGCCAGCAGTAAAGGGGGCGCGGGAACTGAAGCTTTCTTT

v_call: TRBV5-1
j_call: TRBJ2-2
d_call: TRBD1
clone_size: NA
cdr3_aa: CASSFYRDRLNTGELFF
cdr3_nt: TGCGCCAGCAGCTTTTACCGGGACAGGCTCAACACCGGGGAGCTGTTTTTT

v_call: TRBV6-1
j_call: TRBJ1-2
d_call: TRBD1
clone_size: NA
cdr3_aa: CASSEQDRGYGYTF
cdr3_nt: TGTGCCAGCAGTGAACAGGACAGGGGCTATGGCTACACCTTC

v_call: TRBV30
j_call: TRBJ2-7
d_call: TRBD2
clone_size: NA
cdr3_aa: CAWSPLAGTSATYEQYF
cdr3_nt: TGTGCCTGGAGCCCCCTCGCCGGGACTAGCGCAACCTACGAGCAGTACTTC

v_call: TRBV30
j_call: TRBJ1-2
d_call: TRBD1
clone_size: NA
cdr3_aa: CAWSPGGANYGYTF
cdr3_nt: TGTGCCTGGAGTCCAGGGGGAGCTAACTATGGCTACACCTTC

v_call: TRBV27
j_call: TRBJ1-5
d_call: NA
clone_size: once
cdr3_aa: CASSSPAEYNQPQHF
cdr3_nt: TGTGCCAGCAGTTCCCCCGCTGAGTACAATCAGCCCCAGCATTTT

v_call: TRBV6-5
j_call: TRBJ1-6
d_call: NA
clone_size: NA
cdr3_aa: CASSSVGVNNSPLHF
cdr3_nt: TGTGCCAGCAGTTCCGTCGGTGTCAATAATTCACCCCTCCACTTT

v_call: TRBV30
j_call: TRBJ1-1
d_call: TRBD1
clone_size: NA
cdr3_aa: CAWSRGQGYTEAFF
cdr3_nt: TGTGCCTGGAGTAGAGGACAGGGATACACTGAAGCTTTCTTT

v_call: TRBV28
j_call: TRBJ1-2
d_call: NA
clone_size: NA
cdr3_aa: CASISIDTSLGGYTF
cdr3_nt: TGTGCCAGCATTTCGATAGACACTTCACTTGGAGGCTACACCTTC

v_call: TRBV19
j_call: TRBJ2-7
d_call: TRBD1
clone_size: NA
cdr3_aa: CASSIVGTGSYEQYF
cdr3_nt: TGTGCCAGTAGTATAGTGGGGACAGGATCCTACGAGCAGTACTTC

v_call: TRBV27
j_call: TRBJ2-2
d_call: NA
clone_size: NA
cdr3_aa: CASSLSRTDTGELFF
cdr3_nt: TGTGCCAGCAGTTTATCGAGGACTGACACCGGGGAGCTGTTTTTT

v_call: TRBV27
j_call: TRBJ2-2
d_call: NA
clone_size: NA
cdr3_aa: CASTRDRSNTGELFF
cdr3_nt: TGTGCCAGCACGAGAGACAGATCGAACACCGGGGAGCTGTTTTTT

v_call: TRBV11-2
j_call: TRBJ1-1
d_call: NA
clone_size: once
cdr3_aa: CASSLDVEAFF
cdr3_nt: TGTGCCAGCAGCTTAGACGTCGAAGCTTTCTTT

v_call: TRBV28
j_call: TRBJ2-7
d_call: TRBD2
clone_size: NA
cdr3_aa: CASSPESASGAYEQYF
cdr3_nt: TGTGCCAGCAGTCCCGAATCCGCGAGCGGGGCCTACGAGCAGTACTTC

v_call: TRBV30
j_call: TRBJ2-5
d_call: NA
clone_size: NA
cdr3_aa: CAWSGFPGDGQETQYF
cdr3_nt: TGTGCCTGGAGTGGGTTCCCGGGTGACGGGCAAGAGACCCAGTACTTC

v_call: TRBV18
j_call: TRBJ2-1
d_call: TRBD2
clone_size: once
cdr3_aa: CASSLGLAGDRNEQFF
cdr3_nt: TGTGCCAGCTCACTGGGACTAGCGGGAGATCGGAATGAGCAGTTCTTC